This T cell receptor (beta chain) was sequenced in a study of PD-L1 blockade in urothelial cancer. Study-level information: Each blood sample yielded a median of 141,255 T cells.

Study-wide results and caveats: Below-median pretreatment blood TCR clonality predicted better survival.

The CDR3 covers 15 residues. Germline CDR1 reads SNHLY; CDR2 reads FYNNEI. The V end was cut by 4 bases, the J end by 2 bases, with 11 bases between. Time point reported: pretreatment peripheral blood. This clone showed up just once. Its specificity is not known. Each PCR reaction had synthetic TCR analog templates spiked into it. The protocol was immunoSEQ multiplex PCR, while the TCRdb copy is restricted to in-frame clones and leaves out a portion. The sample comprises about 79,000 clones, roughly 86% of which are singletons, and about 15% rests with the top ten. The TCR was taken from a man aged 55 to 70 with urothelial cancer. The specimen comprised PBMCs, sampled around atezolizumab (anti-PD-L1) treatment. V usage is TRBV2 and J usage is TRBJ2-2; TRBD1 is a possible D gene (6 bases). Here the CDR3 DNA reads TGTGCCAGCAGTGCGACAGGATATAACACCGGGGAGCTGTTTTTT. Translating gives CASSATGYNTGELFF.